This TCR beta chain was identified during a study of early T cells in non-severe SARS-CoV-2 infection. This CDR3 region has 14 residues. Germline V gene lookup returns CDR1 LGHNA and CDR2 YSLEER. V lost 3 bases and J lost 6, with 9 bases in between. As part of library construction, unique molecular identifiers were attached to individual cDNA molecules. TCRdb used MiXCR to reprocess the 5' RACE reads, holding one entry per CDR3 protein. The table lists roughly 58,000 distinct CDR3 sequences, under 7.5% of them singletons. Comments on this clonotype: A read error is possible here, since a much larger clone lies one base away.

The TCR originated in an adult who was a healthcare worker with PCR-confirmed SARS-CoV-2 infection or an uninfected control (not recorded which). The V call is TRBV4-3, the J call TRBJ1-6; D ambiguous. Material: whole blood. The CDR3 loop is CASSHSSCNSPLHF. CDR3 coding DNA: TGCGCCAGCAGCCATTCCAGTTGTAATTCACCCCTCCACTTT.